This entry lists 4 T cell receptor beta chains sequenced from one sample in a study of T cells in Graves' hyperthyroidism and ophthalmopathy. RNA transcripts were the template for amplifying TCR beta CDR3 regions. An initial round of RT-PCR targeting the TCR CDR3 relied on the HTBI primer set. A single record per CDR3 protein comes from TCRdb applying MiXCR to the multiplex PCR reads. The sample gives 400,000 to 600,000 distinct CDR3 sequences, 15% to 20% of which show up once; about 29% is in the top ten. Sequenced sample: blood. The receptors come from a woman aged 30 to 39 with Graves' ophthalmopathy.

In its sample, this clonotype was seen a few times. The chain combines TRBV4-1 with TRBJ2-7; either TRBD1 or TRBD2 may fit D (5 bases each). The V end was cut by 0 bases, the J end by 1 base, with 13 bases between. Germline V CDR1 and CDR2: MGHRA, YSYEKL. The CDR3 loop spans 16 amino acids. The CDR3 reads CASSQDRGTGSYEQYF. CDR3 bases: TGCGCCAGCAGCCAAGATCGGGGCACAGGATCCTACGAGCAGTACTTC.

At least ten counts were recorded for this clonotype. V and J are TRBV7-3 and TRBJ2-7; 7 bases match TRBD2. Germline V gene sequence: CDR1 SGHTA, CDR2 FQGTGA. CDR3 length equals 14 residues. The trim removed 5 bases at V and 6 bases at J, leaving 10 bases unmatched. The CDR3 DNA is TGTGCCAGCAGCCAGCCGGGACTACCCCTCGAGCAGTACTTC. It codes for CASSQPGLPLEQYF.

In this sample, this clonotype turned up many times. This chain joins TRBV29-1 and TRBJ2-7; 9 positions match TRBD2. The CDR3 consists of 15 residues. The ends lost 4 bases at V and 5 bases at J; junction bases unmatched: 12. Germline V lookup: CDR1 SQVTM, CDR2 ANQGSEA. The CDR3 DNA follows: TGCAGCGTTGGGGACGTAGGGCGGGAGGGAGACGAGCAGTACTTC. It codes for CSVGDVGREGDEQYF.

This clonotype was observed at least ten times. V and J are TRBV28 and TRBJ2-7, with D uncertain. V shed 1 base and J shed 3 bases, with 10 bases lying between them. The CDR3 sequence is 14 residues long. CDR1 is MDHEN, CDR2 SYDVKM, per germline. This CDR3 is CASSLSLPFYEQYF. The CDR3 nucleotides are TGTGCCAGCAGTTTATCGTTACCCTTCTACGAGCAGTACTTC.